This is a list of T cell receptor beta chains from one sample in a study of immune cell composition in non-small cell lung cancer. Clones were sequenced by immunoSEQ multiplex PCR, and TCRdb holds only the in-frame ones, with some missing. Seen here are about 4,900 clones, 75% to 85% observed once, and the top ten hold roughly an eighth. The specimen was lung tumor tissue. The receptors originated from a human donor with non-small cell lung cancer. Each CDR3 is given with its conserved first and last residue. The order of the fields is D gene, J gene, V gene, clone size, CDR3 protein, CDR3 DNA. A D gene is named only where the DNA matches it firmly. Clone size is shown for a subset of rows, as once, few, many or a class of expanded clone.

D gene: -; J gene: TRBJ2-7; V gene: TRBV7-2; clone size: -; CDR3 protein: CASTPKGGYEQYF; CDR3 DNA: TGTGCCAGCACCCCCAAAGGGGGCTACGAGCAGTACTTC
D gene: -; J gene: TRBJ1-1; V gene: TRBV10-3; clone size: -; CDR3 protein: CAISESGPDTEAFF; CDR3 DNA: TGTGCCATCAGTGAGTCGGGACCGGACACTGAAGCTTTCTTT
D gene: TRBD1; J gene: TRBJ2-1; V gene: TRBV7-2; clone size: -; CDR3 protein: CASSGPGTGSNEQFF; CDR3 DNA: TGTGCCAGCAGCGGCCCCGGGACAGGGTCCAATGAGCAGTTCTTC
D gene: TRBD2; J gene: TRBJ2-7; V gene: TRBV4-1; clone size: -; CDR3 protein: CASSQWGLAGLGYEQYF; CDR3 DNA: TGCGCCAGCAGCCAATGGGGCCTAGCGGGTTTGGGGTACGAGCAGTACTTC
D gene: -; J gene: TRBJ1-5; V gene: TRBV15; clone size: -; CDR3 protein: CATSRANQPQHF; CDR3 DNA: TGTGCCACCAGCAGAGCGAATCAGCCCCAGCATTTT
D gene: -; J gene: TRBJ1-5; V gene: TRBV7-9; clone size: -; CDR3 protein: CASSLVGSTTQHF; CDR3 DNA: TGTGCCAGCAGCTTAGTTGGTTCCACAACCCAGCATTTT
D gene: TRBD2; J gene: TRBJ2-1; V gene: TRBV7-2; clone size: -; CDR3 protein: CASSPRGRVSNEQFF; CDR3 DNA: TGTGCCAGCAGCCCCCGGGGGAGGGTCTCGAATGAGCAGTTCTTC
D gene: TRBD1; J gene: TRBJ2-7; V gene: TRBV29-1; clone size: -; CDR3 protein: CSVDGQGASEQYF; CDR3 DNA: TGCAGCGTTGATGGACAGGGGGCTAGCGAGCAGTACTTC
D gene: -; J gene: TRBJ2-7; V gene: TRBV7-3; clone size: -; CDR3 protein: CASSPGGTTGEQYF; CDR3 DNA: TGTGCCAGCAGCCCAGGTGGGACCACGGGCGAGCAGTACTTC
D gene: -; J gene: TRBJ2-2; V gene: TRBV7-8; clone size: -; CDR3 protein: CASSFMRGHTGELFF; CDR3 DNA: TGTGCCAGCAGCTTTATGCGGGGCCACACCGGGGAGCTGTTTTTT
D gene: -; J gene: TRBJ1-1; V gene: TRBV5-1; clone size: -; CDR3 protein: CASNPLAGNTEAFF; CDR3 DNA: TGCGCCAGCAACCCGCTGGCGGGAAACACTGAAGCTTTCTTT
D gene: TRBD2; J gene: TRBJ2-5; V gene: TRBV2; clone size: -; CDR3 protein: CASTGMRGARETQYF; CDR3 DNA: TGTGCCAGCACGGGTATGCGGGGGGCCAGGGAGACCCAGTACTTC
D gene: -; J gene: TRBJ2-1; V gene: TRBV7-2; clone size: -; CDR3 protein: CASSSRSYNEQFF; CDR3 DNA: TGTGCCAGCAGCTCTCGCTCCTACAATGAGCAGTTCTTC
D gene: -; J gene: TRBJ1-1; V gene: TRBV6-6; clone size: -; CDR3 protein: CASRDSTDYLNTEAFF; CDR3 DNA: TGTGCCAGCAGAGACTCGACAGATTACCTGAACACTGAAGCTTTCTTT
D gene: TRBD2; J gene: TRBJ2-3; V gene: TRBV5-6; clone size: -; CDR3 protein: CASSLELAGDTQYF; CDR3 DNA: TGTGCCAGCAGCTTGGAACTAGCGGGGGATACGCAGTATTTT
D gene: -; J gene: TRBJ2-7; V gene: TRBV6-1; clone size: -; CDR3 protein: CASRRGEITYEQYF; CDR3 DNA: TGTGCCAGCAGAAGGGGCGAGATTACCTACGAGCAGTACTTC
D gene: -; J gene: TRBJ1-2; V gene: TRBV21-1; clone size: -; CDR3 protein: CAIKDRGTGGYTF; CDR3 DNA: TGTGCCATCAAGGACAGGGGAACGGGGGGCTACACCTTC
D gene: -; J gene: TRBJ1-2; V gene: TRBV5-5; clone size: once; CDR3 protein: CASTLQPGEGYGYTF; CDR3 DNA: TGTGCCAGCACACTTCAGCCGGGAGAGGGCTATGGCTACACCTTC
D gene: -; J gene: TRBJ2-2; V gene: TRBV5-5; clone size: once; CDR3 protein: CASSVKLNTGELFF; CDR3 DNA: TGTGCCAGCAGCGTGAAGCTGAACACCGGGGAGCTGTTTTTT
D gene: TRBD2; J gene: TRBJ2-1; V gene: TRBV9; clone size: -; CDR3 protein: CASSEDGGGWSYNEQFF; CDR3 DNA: TGTGCCAGCAGCGAGGATGGGGGGGGGTGGTCCTACAATGAGCAGTTCTTC
D gene: TRBD1; J gene: TRBJ2-7; V gene: TRBV5-6; clone size: -; CDR3 protein: CASSPRTGFFYEQYF; CDR3 DNA: TGTGCCAGCAGCCCAAGGACAGGCTTCTTTTACGAGCAGTACTTC
D gene: -; J gene: TRBJ1-4; V gene: TRBV5-1; clone size: -; CDR3 protein: CASSLWQDNEKLFF; CDR3 DNA: TGCGCCAGCAGCTTGTGGCAGGATAATGAAAAACTGTTTTTT
D gene: -; J gene: TRBJ1-2; V gene: TRBV2; clone size: -; CDR3 protein: CASRTQGANYGYTF; CDR3 DNA: TGTGCCAGCAGAACACAGGGCGCTAACTATGGCTACACCTTC
D gene: TRBD1; J gene: TRBJ1-2; V gene: TRBV5-1; clone size: -; CDR3 protein: CASSSGGTGDHGYTF; CDR3 DNA: TGCGCCAGCAGCTCGGGAGGGACAGGGGATCATGGCTACACCTTC